These 9 T cell receptor beta chains were sequenced from one sample in a study of Graves' ophthalmopathy and Graves' hyperthyroidism. Amplification of TCR beta CDR3 regions used RNA transcripts. The authors performed first-round RT-PCR with HTBI primers and then a second-round multiplex PCR. Each CDR3 protein gets one entry after TCRdb re-called the multiplex PCR reads with MiXCR. The sample yields 200,000 to 300,000 distinct CDR3 sequences, around 50% seen once. Specimen: peripheral blood. These receptors were obtained from an adult man with Graves' ophthalmopathy.

In its sample, this clonotype was seen a few times. V is TRBV7-8 and J is TRBJ2-5, with D tentatively TRBD1 or TRBD2 (5 bases each). The CDR3 loop spans 20 amino acids. CDR1 is SGHVS and CDR2 is FQNEAQ in the germline V gene. Trimming removed 7 bases from V and 3 bases from J, with 33 bases in between. Written as DNA, the CDR3 is TGTGCCAGCAAGTCGGGGTTAACCGGGACCCAGGGTGGGGGAAAAGAGACCCAGTACTTC. Protein sequence: CASKSGLTGTQGGGKETQYF. Using reference TRBV7-8 and TRBJ2-5 for the parts outside the CDR3, the full variable domain is GAGVSQSPRYKVAKRGQDVALRCDPISGHVSLFWYQQALGQGPEFLTYFQNEAQLDKSGLPSDRFFAERPEGSVSTLKIQRTQQEDSAVYLCASKSGLTGTQGGGKETQYFGPGTRLLVL.

The V gene is TRBV9, the J gene TRBJ1-1; unclear D gene. V shed 0 bases and J shed 4 bases, with 10 bases lying between them. The CDR3 runs to 14 residues. Germline V gene data show CDR1 as SGDLS and CDR2 as YYNGEE. CDR3 nucleotide sequence: TGTGCCAGCAGCGTAGTTCCGGGATCCACTGAAGCTTTCTTT. It specifies CASSVVPGSTEAFF. The full variable domain, in which reference TRBV9 and TRBJ1-1 provide the parts outside the CDR3, is DSGVTQTPKHLITATGQRVTLRCSPRSGDLSVYWYQQSLDQGLQFLIQYYNGEERAKGNILERFSAQQFPDLHSELNLSSLELGDSALYFCASSVVPGSTEAFFGQGTRLTVV.

The genes are TRBV29-1 and TRBJ2-5; the match to TRBD2 covers 9 bases. Matching the DNA end better, TRBJ2-1 makes the J call doubtful. CDR3 size: 16 residues. Germline assignment: CDR1 SQVTM and CDR2 ANQGSEA. The CDR3 spells CSVELLTSGAYNEQFF. CDR3 in DNA: TGCAGCGTTGAACTCCTGACTAGCGGAGCCTACAATGAGCAGTTCTTC.

Remarks on this clonotype: A much more abundant neighbour one base away suggests this may be a read error. This rearrangement joins TRBV9 to TRBJ1-6; D remains ambiguous. Germline values: CDR1 SGDLS, CDR2 YYNGEE. This CDR3 has 14 residues. Deletions cut 4 bases from V and 7 bases from J, with 12 bases between. CDR3 protein: CASSRAGSNSPLHF. The CDR3 coding sequence is TGTGCCAGCAGCAGAGCGGGGTCCAATTCACCCCTCCACTTT. The complete variable domain, with remaining parts taken from reference TRBV9 and TRBJ1-6, reads DSGVTQTPKHLITATGQRVTLRCSPRSGDLSVYWYQQSLDQGLQFLIQYYNGEERAKGNILERFSAQQFPDLHSELNLSSLELGDSALYFCASSRAGSNSPLHFGNGTRLTVT.

The chain couples TRBV5-8 to TRBJ2-5; no definite D call. The CDR3 runs to 13 residues. Per germline, CDR1 SGHTS and CDR2 YDEGEE. The V end was cut by 0 bases, the J end by 5 bases, with 8 bases between. CDR3 sequence: CASSLDQLETQYF. The CDR3 DNA follows: TGTGCCAGCAGCTTGGACCAGCTGGAGACCCAGTACTTC.

This clonotype was recorded a few times. J is TRBJ1-2 and V is TRBV29-1; D may be TRBD1 (5 bases). The CDR3 has 13 residues. Trimming cost V 0 bases and J 3 bases, with 8 bases left between them. The V gene's germline CDR1 is SQVTM and CDR2 ANQGSEA. The CDR3 loop is CSVEDQGHYGYTF. DNA of the CDR3: TGCAGCGTTGAAGACCAGGGACACTATGGCTACACCTTC.

This clonotype was detected many times. The chain is built from TRBV2 and TRBJ1-5; D not certain. From germline, CDR1 is SNHLY and CDR2 FYNNEI. V was shortened by 6 bases and J by 12 bases, with 15 bases between the two germline ends. The length of the CDR3 is 12 residues. The CDR3 region has the DNA TGTGCCAGCAGACAACTCAACGGATTCCAGCATTTT. The encoded protein is CASRQLNGFQHF.

This clonotype was detected only a few times. The J gene is TRBJ2-2, the V gene TRBV9, with 14 bases that match TRBD2. CDR1 and CDR2 (germline): SGDLS, YYNGEE. Trimming took 4 bases from V and 1 from J; bases not matched to a gene: 3. The CDR3 consists of 17 residues. The CDR3 sequence: CASSPGLAGGNTGELFF. The DNA for the CDR3 is TGTGCCAGCAGCCCCGGACTAGCGGGGGGGAACACCGGGGAGCTGTTTTTT.

This clonotype was counted ten times or more. The chain uses TRBV29-1 and TRBJ1-2; TRBD1 matches 7 bases. Unmatched junction bases numbered 9, after V lost 3 bases and J lost 8 bases. Germline V lookup: CDR1 SQVTM, CDR2 ANQGSEA. The CDR3 contains 13 residues. The CDR3 DNA reads as TGCAGCGTTGAGGCAGGGGGTGATCTGGGCTACACCTTC. It translates to CSVEAGGDLGYTF.